Sequencing of this T cell receptor beta chain was carried out in a study of glioma-infiltrating T cells after dendritic cell vaccination. General study findings and limits: Higher pretreatment TIL content predicted longer progression-free time and survival.

This clone was seen only a few times. Its cognate antigen is unknown. Primers: 60 V beta forward and 13 J beta reverse. The table came from immunoSEQ multiplex PCR; TCRdb's copy has only in-frame clones and leaves some out. The table records just under 85,000 clones, roughly 89% of them present only once. The CDR3 loop spans 16 amino acids. Trimming left V 0 bases short and J 6 bases short, with 15 bases between. Germline V lookup: CDR1 MNHEY, CDR2 SVGAGI. The TCR comes from a human donor with glioblastoma. Sequencing was performed on blood, taken before dendritic cell vaccination. The J gene is TRBJ2-1, the V gene TRBV6-5; D is uncertain. The CDR3 region is CASSYSVVELVNEQFF. CDR3 DNA sequence: TGTGCCAGCAGTTACTCGGTTGTAGAGCTCGTCAATGAGCAGTTCTTC.